This TCR beta chain was captured by sequencing in a study of STAT5B mutations in CD4+ large granular lymphocyte leukemia. Broader study findings: The CD4+ versus CD8+ T-LGLL clonality difference may reflect limited sample size. Main leukemic clonotypes were patient-specific, but approximately 25% appeared at low frequency elsewhere.

Trimming took off 1 base at V and 4 bases at J, with 9 bases between the two ends. This CDR3 spans 14 amino acids. CDR1 is SGHTA and CDR2 is FQGNSA in the germline V gene. Sequenced by immunoSEQ multiplex PCR; TCRdb stores in-frame clones only, minus some. In the table there are some 20,000 clones, around 81% of which are singletons. In regard to this clone: What it binds is not known.

This receptor was taken from a human donor in good health. V usage is TRBV7-2 and J usage is TRBJ2-3, with a weak D call TRBD2 (5 bases). Specimen: CD4+ T cells from blood buffy coats. The CDR3 DNA reads TGTGCCAGCAGCTTAGTGTCTAGCTCAGATACGCAGTATTTT. As protein: CASSLVSSSDTQYF.